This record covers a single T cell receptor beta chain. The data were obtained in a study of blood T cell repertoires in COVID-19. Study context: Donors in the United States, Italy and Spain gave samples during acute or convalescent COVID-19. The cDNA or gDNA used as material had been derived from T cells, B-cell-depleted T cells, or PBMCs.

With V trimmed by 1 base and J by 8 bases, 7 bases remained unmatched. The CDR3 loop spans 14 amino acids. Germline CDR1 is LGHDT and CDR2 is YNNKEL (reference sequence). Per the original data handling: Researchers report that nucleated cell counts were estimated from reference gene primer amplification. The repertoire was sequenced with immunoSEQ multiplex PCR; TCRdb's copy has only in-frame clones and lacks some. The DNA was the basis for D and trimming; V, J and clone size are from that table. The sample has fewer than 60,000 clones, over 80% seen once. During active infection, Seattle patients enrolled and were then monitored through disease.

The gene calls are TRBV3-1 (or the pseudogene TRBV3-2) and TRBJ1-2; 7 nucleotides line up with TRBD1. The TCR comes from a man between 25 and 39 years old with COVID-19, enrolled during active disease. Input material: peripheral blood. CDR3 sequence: CASSQGSGGRGYTF. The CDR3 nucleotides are TGTGCCAGCAGCCAAGGGTCAGGGGGGAGAGGCTACACCTTC.